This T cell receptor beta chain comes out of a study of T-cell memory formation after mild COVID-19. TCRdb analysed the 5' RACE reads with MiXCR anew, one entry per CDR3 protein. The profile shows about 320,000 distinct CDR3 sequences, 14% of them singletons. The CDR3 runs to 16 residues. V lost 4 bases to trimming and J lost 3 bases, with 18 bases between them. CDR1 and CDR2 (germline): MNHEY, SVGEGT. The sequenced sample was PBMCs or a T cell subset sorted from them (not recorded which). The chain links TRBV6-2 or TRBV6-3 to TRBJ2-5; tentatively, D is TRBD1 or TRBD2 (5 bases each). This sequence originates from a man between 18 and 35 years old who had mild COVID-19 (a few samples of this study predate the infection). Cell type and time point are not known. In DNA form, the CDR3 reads TGTGCCAGCAGTTTGGGGATTGGCAGGGACGAAGAGACCCAGTACTTC. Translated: CASSLGIGRDEETQYF.